Listed below are T cell receptor beta chains from one sample, sequenced in a study of shared clonotypes between healthy human individuals. Assay: immunoSEQ multiplex PCR; the TCRdb copy retains only in-frame clones and omits some. This table holds 2 million or so clones, approximately 94% found once. Source material: naive CD8+ T cells sorted from blood. The receptors were sampled from a young man in good health. Both conserved end residues are part of each CDR3. D genes are given only for firm matches. Expanded clones are given a class, and other clones once, few, many or no size at all.

clone_size d_call cdr3_length j_call v_call cdr3_nt cdr3_aa
. . 14 TRBJ1-4 TRBV7-9 TGTGCCAGCAGGTCACAGGGAATGAATGAAAAACTGTTTTTT CASRSQGMNEKLFF
few . 16 TRBJ2-7 TRBV5-6 TGTGCCAGCAGCTCGGACCAGACCGAGCGATCCTACGAGCAGTACTTC CASSSDQTERSYEQYF
. . 13 TRBJ2-7 TRBV27 TGTGCCAGCAGTTTTCAAGAGTCCTACGAGCAGTACTTC CASSFQESYEQYF
. TRBD1 15 TRBJ2-7 TRBV7-9 TGTGCCAGCAGCCCCCCTCGGGGACAGGGCAACGAGCAGTACTTC CASSPPRGQGNEQYF
. . 13 TRBJ2-1 TRBV6-6 TGTGCCAGCAGTTCCGGGAGCTACAATGAGCAGTTCTTC CASSSGSYNEQFF
. TRBD1 15 TRBJ1-6 TRBV19 TGTGCCAGTAGTACCCTAACAGGGGGCAGCTCACCCCTCCACTTT CASSTLTGGSSPLHF
. . 13 TRBJ1-5 TRBV19 TGTGCCAGTAGTATGGAGGGAGGGCAGCCCCAGCATTTT CASSMEGGQPQHF
. . 14 TRBJ2-7 TRBV9 TGTGCCAGCAGCGATGGGAGGAGCTACTACGAGCAGTACTTC CASSDGRSYYEQYF
. . 14 TRBJ2-5 TRBV7-9 TGTGCCAGCAGCTTAGTCGGGTCCCAAGAGACCCAGTACTTC CASSLVGSQETQYF
. TRBD1 17 TRBJ1-2 TRBV28 TGTGCCAGCAGTTTAGAAACTCTGCAGGGGGCGGCTAAAGGCTACACCTTC CASSLETLQGAAKGYTF
. TRBD2 16 TRBJ2-3 TRBV5-1 TGCGCCAGCAGCCAAAGACTAGCGGGAGTTTCAGATACGCAGTATTTT CASSQRLAGVSDTQYF
. . 12 TRBJ1-2 TRBV7-2 TGTGCCAGCAGCTTGCCTCGGATCTCCGCGTCCTTC CASSLPRISASF
. . 16 TRBJ1-5 TRBV2 TGTGCCAGCAGGGCCGGGACGACGAATGGGGATCAGCCCCAGCATTTT CASRAGTTNGDQPQHF
. . 11 TRBJ1-2 TRBV20-1 TGCAGCGCCGTAGGGGCCTATGGCTACACCTTC CSAVGAYGYTF
. . 16 TRBJ2-7 TRBV28 TGTGCCAGCAGTTCGAGGGTGAACAGAAACCCCTACGAGCAGTACTTC CASSSRVNRNPYEQYF
. TRBD2 14 TRBJ2-1 TRBV28 TGTGCCAGCAGCCTAGCGGGGGGGCCAAATGAGCAGTTCTTC CASSLAGGPNEQFF
. TRBD2 13 TRBJ2-5 TRBV2 TGTGCCAGCAGTGGCGGGAGCAGGGAGACCCAGTACTTC CASSGGSRETQYF
. TRBD1 15 TRBJ1-4 TRBV5-6 TGTGCCAGCAGCCCTGGGACAGCGGTCAATGAAAAACTGTTTTTT CASSPGTAVNEKLFF
. . 13 TRBJ1-6 TRBV27 TGTGCCAGCGGTGGGGGGCGGAATTCACCCCTCCACTTT CASGGGRNSPLHF
. . 13 TRBJ2-7 TRBV27 TGTGCCAGCAGTTTATCCGGCCCTTGGGAGCAGTACTTC CASSLSGPWEQYF
. . 15 TRBJ2-7 TRBV4-1 TGCGCCAGCAGCCAAGATCACGGGCAGTCCTACGAGCAGTACTTC CASSQDHGQSYEQYF
. . 15 TRBJ1-5 TRBV6-5 TGTGCCAGCAGTCCCGCCCCAGGGTGGGGTCAGCCCCAGCATTTT CASSPAPGWGQPQHF
. . 14 TRBJ2-5 TRBV7-9 TGTGCCAGCAGTTTCGGTGGTTCCGTGGAGACCCAGTACTTC CASSFGGSVETQYF
. . 13 TRBJ2-1 TRBV11-2 TGTGCCAGCATCCAGGGGGGGCACAATGAGCAGTTCTTC CASIQGGHNEQFF
. . 15 TRBJ2-1 TRBV10-1 TGCGCCAGCAGTGAGTCATCCGACTCCAGGGGTGAGCAGTTCTTC CASSESSDSRGEQFF
. TRBD2 16 TRBJ2-1 TRBV4-1 TGCGCCAGCAGCCAAGAGGGCGGGGGCTCCTACAATGAGCAGTTCTTC CASSQEGGGSYNEQFF
. . 17 TRBJ2-3 TRBV9 TGTGCCAGCAGCGTAGAATACGGTGACACTAGCACAGATACGCAGTATTTT CASSVEYGDTSTDTQYF
. . 17 TRBJ2-7 TRBV4-1 TGCGCCAGCAGCCACGGGCTAGTCGGGATTGTCTCCTACGAGCAGTACTTC CASSHGLVGIVSYEQYF